These 28 T cell receptor beta chains originate from one sample sequenced in a study of T cells in localized non-small cell lung cancer. Sequenced by immunoSEQ multiplex PCR; TCRdb stores in-frame clones only, minus some. The sample lists tens of thousands of clones; around 73% were seen once. Specimen: peripheral blood, collected before any cancer treatment. These receptors were taken from a male donor aged 60 or older with stage II squamous cell lung carcinoma.

CDR3 sequence: CASSLQDGARGYTF. As DNA, the CDR3 is TGTGCCAGCAGTCTACAAGACGGAGCTAGGGGCTACACCTTC. The V gene is TRBV28, the J gene TRBJ1-2; D is unresolved. The CDR3 has 14 residues. From germline, CDR1 is MDHEN and CDR2 SYDVKM. V lost 5 bases and J lost 8, with 18 bases in between.

The gene calls are TRBV30 and TRBJ1-6, with D perhaps TRBD1 (5 bases). Looked up from germline, CDR1 is GTSNPN and CDR2 is SVGIG (reference sequence). The length of the CDR3 is 13 residues. V shed 8 bases and J shed 6 bases, with 14 bases lying between them. The CDR3 DNA is TGTGCCACCCAGGGAAACCCTAATTCACCCCTCCACTTT. As protein: CATQGNPNSPLHF.

V gene TRBV7-2 combines with J gene TRBJ2-1, with 11 bases fitting TRBD2. V lost 5 bases, J lost 2 bases, and 14 bases stayed unmatched. In germline, CDR1 is SGHTA, CDR2 FQGNSA. The CDR3 covers 19 residues. The CDR3 loop is CASSLYGTSGVGTYNEQFF. Here the CDR3 DNA reads TGTGCCAGCAGCCTTTACGGGACTAGCGGAGTGGGGACCTACAATGAGCAGTTCTTC.

This clone turned up a few times. The CDR3 loop is CASSLPDRGEGFF. CDR3 DNA: TGCGCCAGCAGCTTACCAGACAGGGGTGAGGGGTTCTTC. The rearrangement links TRBV5-1 to TRBJ2-1; TRBD1 matches 8 bases. The CDR3 consists of 13 residues. V shed 2 bases and J 15 bases; nucleotides not matched to a gene: 10. CDR1 and CDR2 (germline): SGHRS, YFSETQ.

V gene TRBV7-8 combines with J gene TRBJ2-7, with TRBD1 identical over 7 bases. This CDR3 spans 13 amino acids. Germline V gene data show CDR1 as SGHVS and CDR2 as FQNEAQ. Trimming at V came to 5 bases and at J to 4 bases, leaving 5 bases not matched to a gene. The chain's CDR3 is CASSPSTGYEQYF. The DNA of the CDR3 is TGTGCCAGCAGCCCCTCGACAGGGTACGAGCAGTACTTC.

V usage is TRBV18 and J usage is TRBJ2-7; possibly TRBD1 or TRBD2 for D (5 bases each). The length of the CDR3 is 14 residues. The germline CDR1 and CDR2 sequences are KGHSH and LQKENI. V lost 6 bases to trimming and J lost 5 bases, with 17 bases between them. The CDR3 sequence is CASSGQGVRDEQYF. CDR3 DNA: TGTGCCAGCTCCGGCCAGGGAGTGAGGGACGAGCAGTACTTC. Looking up the rest from reference TRBV18 and TRBJ2-7 gives the full variable domain: NAGVMQNPRHLVRRRGQEARLRCSPMKGHSHVYWYRQLPEEGLKFMVYLQKENIIDESGMPKERFSAEFPKEGPSILRIQQVVRGDSAAYFCASSGQGVRDEQYFGPGTRLTVT.

V usage is TRBV5-4 and J usage is TRBJ1-1; D is undetermined. The germline V gene encodes CDR1 SGHNT and CDR2 YYREEE (reference sequence). Deletions cut 0 bases from V and 1 base from J, with 10 bases between. This CDR3 comprises 15 residues. CDR3 residues: CASSLDLMENTEAFF. The DNA of the CDR3 is TGTGCCAGCAGCTTGGACCTCATGGAGAACACTGAAGCTTTCTTT.

V gene TRBV6-1 combines with J gene TRBJ1-1, with a possible D match to TRBD1 (6 bases). Trimming cost V 6 bases and J 3 bases, with 17 bases left between them. The germline V gene has CDR1 MNHNS and CDR2 SASEGT. This CDR3 is 15 amino acids long. This CDR3 reads CASRGMGAGDTEAFF. The CDR3 nucleotides are TGTGCCAGCAGGGGGATGGGGGCCGGGGACACTGAAGCTTTCTTT.

This clone was seen once. The chain is built from TRBV9 and TRBJ2-3; possibly TRBD1 or TRBD2 for D (7 bases each). Trimming took off 1 base at V and 2 bases at J, with 14 bases between the two ends. Germline V gene lookup returns CDR1 SGDLS and CDR2 YYNGEE. This CDR3 is built from 16 residues. The CDR3 DNA reads as TGTGCCAGCAGCGTACAGGGGGGAGGGCTCACAGATACGCAGTATTTT. Amino acid sequence: CASSVQGGGLTDTQYF.

This chain joins TRBV7-9 and TRBJ1-5; D gene uncertain. V was clipped by 4 bases and J by 1 base, with 8 bases between them. This CDR3 is built from 14 residues. In germline, CDR1 is SEHNR, CDR2 FQNEAQ (reference sequence). The DNA for the CDR3 is TGTGCCAGCAGCTCGCAGGAAAGCAATCAGCCCCAGCATTTT. Its protein is CASSSQESNQPQHF.

The J gene is TRBJ1-2, the V gene TRBV2; TRBD1 agrees at 7 bases. The junction had 15 bases not matched to a gene; V was cut back by 3 bases and J by 8 bases. Germline-derived CDR1 and CDR2 are SNHLY and FYNNEI. This CDR3 has 16 residues. The CDR3 loop reads CASSDTIDRAAGGYTF. The CDR3, as DNA: TGTGCCAGCAGTGACACGATCGACAGGGCGGCGGGAGGCTACACCTTC.

V and J are TRBV7-9 and TRBJ1-3, with 9 nucleotides matching TRBD1. The germline V gene encodes CDR1 SEHNR and CDR2 FQNEAQ (reference sequence). V trimming: 8 bases; J trimming: 4 bases; junction bases outside the gene matches: 3. The CDR3 spans 13 residues. The CDR3 sequence is CASGQGIGNTIYF. CDR3 coding DNA: TGTGCCAGCGGACAGGGGATAGGAAACACCATATATTTT.

The chain recombines TRBV19 with TRBJ2-6; D unresolved. Trimming pared 10 bases from V and 4 bases from J, leaving 17 bases between. This CDR3 has 15 amino acids. Germline CDR1 reads LNHDA; CDR2 reads SQIVND (reference sequence). CDR3 sequence (DNA): TGTGCCACCACCCTCTATCCCTCGGGGGCCAACGTCCTGACTTTC. Residues: CATTLYPSGANVLTF.

In DNA, the CDR3 is TGTGCTAGTGGTTTGTCGACTAGTTATTATGAGCAGTTCTTC. It is translated as CASGLSTSYYEQFF. The V call is TRBV12-5, the J call TRBJ2-1, with a weak D call TRBD2 (6 bases). V gave up 2 bases and J gave up 8 bases, with 13 bases separating them. The CDR3 is made up of 14 amino acids. Germline values: CDR1 LGHNT, CDR2 FRNRAP.

This clone was recorded a few times. V usage is TRBV14 and J usage is TRBJ1-4, with 12 nucleotides matching TRBD1. Germline V gene data show CDR1 as SGHDN and CDR2 as FVKESK. The ends lost 3 bases at V and 4 bases at J; junction bases unmatched: 9. The CDR3 contains 18 residues. Written as DNA, the CDR3 is TGTGCCAGCAGCCATAGGGACAGGGGGCGAAGGGGTAATGAAAAACTGTTTTTT. Protein: CASSHRDRGRRGNEKLFF. The whole variable domain, remainder taken from reference TRBV14 and TRBJ1-4, is EAGVTQFPSHSVIEKGQTVTLRCDPISGHDNLYWYRRVMGKEIKFLLHFVKESKQDESGMPNNRFLAERTGGTYSTLKVQPAELEDSGVYFCASSHRDRGRRGNEKLFFGSGTQLSVL.

This clone appeared once. The chain is built from TRBV7-9 and TRBJ1-4; D call uncertain. V shed 5 bases and J shed 0 bases, with 16 bases lying between them. Germline CDR1 is SEHNR and CDR2 is FQNEAQ (reference sequence). This CDR3 is 17 amino acids long. This chain's CDR3 is CASSESLGGATNEKLFF. CDR3 DNA: TGTGCCAGCAGCGAATCCCTGGGAGGAGCAACTAATGAAAAACTGTTTTTT.

The V and J genes are TRBV29-1 and TRBJ1-5, with D unclear. CDR1 is SQVTM and CDR2 is ANQGSEA in the germline V gene. The germline V and J ends were trimmed by 5 bases and 2 bases, with 10 bases remaining between them. The CDR3 totals 13 residues. CDR3 bases: TGCAGCGTTCGGCAATCTGGCAATCAGCCCCAGCATTTT. It is translated as CSVRQSGNQPQHF.

The chain recombines TRBV28 with TRBJ2-1, with D hard to call. CDR3 length equals 17 residues. The germline gives CDR1 MDHEN, CDR2 SYDVKM. Trimming removed 3 bases at V and 1 base at J, with 16 bases between. The CDR3 region has the DNA TGTGCCAGCAGTTTTCGTCGGAAACTTCGATCCTACAATGAGCAGTTCTTC. It encodes CASSFRRKLRSYNEQFF.

V gene TRBV7-9 combines with J gene TRBJ2-2, with TRBD1 identical over 7 bases. Germline values: CDR1 SEHNR, CDR2 FQNEAQ (reference sequence). The CDR3 consists of 17 residues. The V gene end was trimmed by 4 bases and the J gene end by 1 base; junction bases not matched to a gene: 9. The CDR3 DNA follows: TGTGCCAGCAGCTCGGACAGGTTGATTAGGAACACCGGGGAGCTGTTTTTT. Translating gives CASSSDRLIRNTGELFF.

The CDR3 reads CASSWDRGVGELFF. The CDR3 nucleotides are TGTGCCAGTAGCTGGGACAGGGGAGTGGGGGAGCTGTTTTTT. V is TRBV19 and J is TRBJ2-2; 10 positions match TRBD1. The CDR3 is made up of 14 amino acids. Germline V lookup: CDR1 LNHDA, CDR2 SQIVND (reference sequence). J was trimmed by 8 bases and V by 6 bases; bases with no gene match: 6.

This chain uses TRBV11-3 with TRBJ2-3; D possibly corresponds to TRBD2 (6 bases). The germline gives CDR1 SGHNT, CDR2 YENEEA. The CDR3 runs 15 residues. Trimming took off 8 bases at V and 4 bases at J, with 19 bases between the two ends. The CDR3 DNA is TGTGCCAGCGAGGAGGGACTCCGACGACCAGATACGCAGTATTTT. Encoded protein: CASEEGLRRPDTQYF.

CDR3 loop: CASSLGTSGMSTGELFF. The CDR3 coding sequence is TGCGCCAGCAGCTTGGGGACTAGCGGGATGAGCACCGGGGAGCTGTTTTTT. V usage is TRBV5-1 and J usage is TRBJ2-2, with 12 nucleotides matching TRBD2. The J segment lost 4 bases and the V segment lost 0 bases, leaving 4 bases of the junction unmatched. This CDR3 region has 17 residues. Germline V gene data show CDR1 as SGHRS and CDR2 as YFSETQ.

V gene TRBV6-6 combines with J gene TRBJ2-1; no clear D gene. The V end was cut by 2 bases, the J end by 9 bases, with 5 bases between. The length of the CDR3 is 11 residues. CDR1 is MNHNY and CDR2 is SVGAGI in the germline V gene (reference sequence). CDR3 loop: CASSYGGEQFF. The CDR3 DNA reads TGTGCCAGCAGTTACGGTGGTGAGCAGTTCTTC.

The V call is TRBV30, the J call TRBJ1-5, with a tentative D call TRBD1 (6 bases). With 1 base removed from V and 5 bases from J, the gap between germline ends came to 9 bases. The CDR3 has 13 residues. Germline values: CDR1 GTSNPN, CDR2 SVGIG (reference sequence). The DNA for the CDR3 is TGTGCCTGGAGTGGGGGGCGCGATCAGCCCCAGCATTTT. It encodes CAWSGGRDQPQHF.

The chain is built from TRBV19 and TRBJ2-1; 11 bases map to TRBD2. Germline V gene data show CDR1 as LNHDA and CDR2 as SQIVND (reference sequence). This CDR3 spans 12 amino acids. In nucleotides, the CDR3 is TGTTCTAGCGGGGGGAACTACAATGAGCAGTTCTTC. Protein: CSSGGNYNEQFF. Combining the CDR3 with reference TRBV19 and TRBJ2-1 gives the whole variable domain DGGITQSPKYLFRKEGQNVTLSCEQNLNHDAMYWYRQDPGQGLRLIYYSQIVNDFQKGDIAEGYSVSREKKESFPLTVTSAQKNPTAFYLCSSGGNYNEQFFGPGTRLTVL.

The V gene is TRBV6-5, the J gene TRBJ1-6, with D perhaps TRBD1 (5 bases). The CDR3 is 16 residues long. V was cut by 1 base and J by 7 bases, with 14 bases left in between. The V gene's germline CDR1 is MNHEY and CDR2 SVGAGI. In DNA, the CDR3 is TGTGCCAGCAGTTACTTCGAACAGGCTAGGAATTCACCCCTCCACTTT. Translating it yields CASSYFEQARNSPLHF.

With respect to this clone: Other DNA sequences from this sample encode an identical CDR3 as well. This chain joins TRBV29-1 and TRBJ1-2, with D unclear. Germline-derived CDR1 and CDR2 are SQVTM and ANQGSEA. Trimming pared 6 bases from V and 5 bases from J, leaving 34 bases between. This CDR3 comprises 19 residues. The CDR3 DNA reads TGCAGCGTCGAGGATGGGCGGAGCTATAACCCGAATTTAAGTTATGGCTACACCTTC. It encodes CSVEDGRSYNPNLSYGYTF.

V usage is TRBV10-3 and J usage is TRBJ2-3; D ambiguous. The CDR3 covers 14 residues. CDR1 and CDR2 (germline): ENHRY, SYGVKD. The V and J ends lost 5 bases and 2 bases respectively, with 11 bases between them. The CDR3, as DNA: TGTGCCATCAGTCGCGCCCTTGACACAGATACGCAGTATTTT. Translated, it gives CAISRALDTDTQYF.